A selection of T cell receptor beta chains follows, all from one sample in a study of PD-1 blockade in classical Hodgkin lymphoma. Clones were read by immunoSEQ multiplex PCR, and TCRdb kept only the in-frame ones, dropping some. The data show roughly 30,000 clones, with 70% to 85% seen just once and 0.5% to 0.7% held by the top ten. This sample comprised CD4+ T cells from blood, obtained before the fourth cycle of nivolumab. All receptors come from a human donor with classical Hodgkin lymphoma. Both conserved end residues are part of each CDR3. Fields, in order: clone size, V gene, J gene, D gene, CDR3 protein, CDR3 DNA. A D gene is named only where the DNA matches it firmly. Clone size is not always given. Where it is, it says once, few, many or a class for expanded clones.

size: .; V: TRBV10-3; J: TRBJ1-2; D: .; CDR3: CAISQRPDYGYTF; DNA: TGTGCCATCAGTCAAAGACCCGACTATGGCTACACCTTC
size: .; V: TRBV7-6; J: TRBJ1-6; D: .; CDR3: CASSSTRNSPLHF; DNA: TGTGCCAGCAGCTCTACACGGAATTCACCCCTCCACTTT
size: .; V: TRBV7-9; J: TRBJ1-4; D: .; CDR3: CASSLVRTGLDEKLFF; DNA: TGTGCCAGCAGCTTAGTTCGCACAGGACTGGATGAAAAACTGTTTTTT
size: .; V: TRBV4-1; J: TRBJ2-6; D: TRBD1; CDR3: CASSPDRASSGANVLTF; DNA: TGCGCCAGCAGCCCTGACAGGGCAAGCTCTGGGGCCAACGTCCTGACTTTC
size: .; V: TRBV7-2; J: TRBJ2-7; D: .; CDR3: CASSLYSSWGPYEQYF; DNA: TGTGCCAGCAGCTTATATTCTTCGTGGGGGCCTTACGAGCAGTACTTC
size: .; V: TRBV7-9; J: TRBJ1-2; D: .; CDR3: CASSPSTGFYGYTF; DNA: TGTGCCAGCAGCCCTAGCACAGGGTTCTATGGCTACACCTTC
size: .; V: TRBV11-1; J: TRBJ2-1; D: .; CDR3: CASSYRVNEQFF; DNA: TGTGCCAGCAGCTACCGGGTAAATGAGCAGTTCTTC
size: .; V: TRBV10-3; J: TRBJ2-1; D: TRBD2; CDR3: CATARTSGRDEQFF; DNA: TGTGCCACCGCCCGGACTAGCGGGAGGGATGAGCAGTTCTTC
size: .; V: TRBV4-1; J: TRBJ2-3; D: .; CDR3: CASSQGTGTDTQYF; DNA: TGCGCCAGCAGCCAAGGAACGGGAACAGATACGCAGTATTTT
size: .; V: TRBV5-1; J: TRBJ2-7; D: TRBD1; CDR3: CASSPTGGSYEQYF; DNA: TGCGCCAGCAGCCCGACAGGGGGCTCCTACGAGCAGTACTTC
size: few; V: TRBV6-5; J: TRBJ1-3; D: .; CDR3: CASSYRFQGNTIYF; DNA: TGTGCCAGCAGTTACAGGTTTCAGGGAAACACCATATATTTT
size: .; V: TRBV4-1; J: TRBJ1-3; D: TRBD1; CDR3: CASSPGTVGNTIYF; DNA: TGCGCCAGCAGCCCCGGGACAGTTGGAAACACCATATATTTT
size: once; V: TRBV30; J: TRBJ2-3; D: .; CDR3: CAITSGTTEADTQYF; DNA: TGTGCCATCACGTCCGGGACCACGGAAGCAGATACGCAGTATTTT
size: .; V: TRBV6-6; J: TRBJ2-6; D: .; CDR3: CASSYRPSGANVLTF; DNA: TGTGCCAGCAGTTACAGGCCGTCTGGGGCCAACGTCCTGACTTTC
size: .; V: TRBV6-5; J: TRBJ2-7; D: .; CDR3: CASSPTGSNYEQYF; DNA: TGTGCCAGCAGTCCGACGGGATCTAACTACGAGCAGTACTTC
size: .; V: TRBV6-5; J: TRBJ1-2; D: .; CDR3: CASSPLTGSGGYTF; DNA: TGTGCCAGCAGCCCCCTCACAGGGAGTGGTGGCTACACCTTC
size: .; V: TRBV28; J: TRBJ2-5; D: TRBD1; CDR3: CASTFGTGGFLAQETQYF; DNA: TGTGCCAGCACCTTTGGGACAGGGGGGTTTTTGGCCCAAGAGACCCAGTACTTC
size: .; V: TRBV6-1; J: TRBJ2-3; D: .; CDR3: CASSRDGSPDTQYF; DNA: TGTGCCAGCAGTCGGGACGGCTCCCCCGATACGCAGTATTTT
size: once; V: TRBV28; J: TRBJ2-1; D: .; CDR3: CASTSESGLNEQFF; DNA: TGTGCCAGCACCTCCGAATCGGGCCTAAATGAGCAGTTCTTC
size: .; V: TRBV5-6; J: TRBJ1-1; D: .; CDR3: CASSLVDSKNTEAFF; DNA: TGTGCCAGCAGCTTGGTTGACAGCAAGAACACTGAAGCTTTCTTT
size: .; V: TRBV10-3; J: TRBJ2-7; D: TRBD2; CDR3: CAISDSGSGYEQYF; DNA: TGTGCCATCAGCGATAGCGGGAGTGGTTACGAGCAGTACTTC
size: .; V: TRBV6-6; J: TRBJ2-3; D: .; CDR3: CASESRSTDTQYF; DNA: TGTGCCAGCGAGAGCAGAAGCACAGATACGCAGTATTTT
size: .; V: TRBV12-2; J: TRBJ1-2; D: .; CDR3: CASRLTLPYSSHNYGYTF; DNA: TGTGCAAGTCGCTTAACCCTCCCGTACAGCTCACATAACTATGGCTACACCTTC
size: .; V: TRBV28; J: TRBJ2-1; D: .; CDR3: CASSLFRFDDEQFF; DNA: TGTGCCAGCAGTTTATTTCGCTTTGACGATGAGCAGTTCTTC
size: .; V: TRBV30; J: TRBJ2-2; D: TRBD1; CDR3: CAWIRRGLSGELFF; DNA: TGTGCCTGGATCCGCAGGGGGTTGTCCGGGGAGCTGTTTTTT
size: .; V: TRBV30; J: TRBJ1-1; D: TRBD1; CDR3: CAWSAWTGGVNTEAFF; DNA: TGTGCCTGGTCAGCATGGACAGGGGGGGTAAACACTGAAGCTTTCTTT
size: .; V: TRBV5-6; J: TRBJ1-2; D: TRBD1; CDR3: CASSDRVNYGYTF; DNA: TGTGCCAGCAGCGACAGGGTTAACTATGGCTACACCTTC
size: .; V: TRBV27; J: TRBJ1-1; D: TRBD1; CDR3: CASSSRDSTEAFF; DNA: TGTGCCAGCAGCTCCAGGGACAGTACTGAAGCTTTCTTT
size: .; V: TRBV6-5; J: TRBJ1-3; D: .; CDR3: CASSYSWAGGNTIYF; DNA: TGTGCCAGCAGTTACTCGTGGGCCGGGGGGAACACCATATATTTT
size: .; V: TRBV7-8; J: TRBJ2-1; D: TRBD1; CDR3: CASSWRDRVNEQFF; DNA: TGTGCCAGCAGCTGGAGGGACAGGGTCAATGAGCAGTTCTTC
size: few; V: TRBV6-1; J: TRBJ2-7; D: .; CDR3: CASKAGRGLYEQYF; DNA: TGTGCCAGCAAGGCCGGCAGGGGCCTCTACGAGCAGTACTTC
size: .; V: TRBV6-5; J: TRBJ2-1; D: .; CDR3: CASRAGSGNEQFF; DNA: TGTGCCAGCAGGGCAGGGTCGGGCAATGAGCAGTTCTTC
size: .; V: TRBV5-4; J: TRBJ2-2; D: TRBD1; CDR3: CASSLAGTGIVGELFF; DNA: TGTGCCAGCAGCTTGGCCGGGACAGGGATTGTCGGGGAGCTGTTTTTT
size: few; V: TRBV4-2; J: TRBJ2-4; D: TRBD2; CDR3: CASSQLLAGENIQYF; DNA: TGTGCCAGCAGCCAACTACTAGCGGGAGAAAACATTCAGTACTTC
size: .; V: TRBV29-1; J: TRBJ1-5; D: TRBD1; CDR3: CSVEVGQGFQPQHF; DNA: TGCAGCGTTGAGGTGGGACAGGGTTTCCAGCCCCAGCATTTT
size: .; V: TRBV5-1; J: TRBJ2-5; D: TRBD2; CDR3: CASSSQPLAAQETQYF; DNA: TGCGCCAGCAGCTCCCAACCACTAGCGGCACAAGAGACCCAGTACTTC
size: .; V: TRBV6-5; J: TRBJ2-1; D: .; CDR3: CASSRTNNEQFF; DNA: TGTGCCAGCAGCCGAACTAACAATGAGCAGTTCTTC